This is a list of T cell receptor beta chains from one sample in a study of sequential checkpoint blockade in melanoma. Using immunoSEQ multiplex PCR, the repertoire was profiled, and TCRdb retains in-frame clones only, with some absent. The sample yields tens of thousands of clones, around 65% seen once. The specimen comprised CD8+ T cells sorted from blood (inferred from file names), sampled from a patient given nivolumab and ipilimumab in sequence. These receptors all come from a human donor with melanoma. The conserved cysteine and the conserved F or W are not part of the CDR3 here.

>TRBJ1-1|TRBV5-1
ASSFGGRLAF
>TRBJ2-7|TRBV27
ASSLEGWGLHEQY
>TRBJ1-3|TRBV5-4
ASGWGPSGNTIY
>TRBJ2-1|TRBV7-2
ASSPRAYKNNEQF
>TRBJ1-2|TRBV5-4
ASRRQGAGYGYT
>TRBJ2-7|TRBV5-1
ASSRGGTSYEQY
>TRBJ1-3|TRBV4-3
ASSQEGEGSGNTIY
>TRBJ2-7|TRBV5-4
ASSPGQSSYEQY
>TRBJ2-7|TRBV7-2
ASSLEDWSSYEQY
>TRBJ2-5|TRBV7-9
ASSFLAGGPQETQY
>TRBJ1-2|TRBV30
AWSVTLGGGRARYGYT
>TRBJ2-2|TRBV18
ASSPPTDSTGELF
>TRBJ1-1|TRBV21-1
ASSKLTGGESTEAF
>TRBJ2-3|TRBV16
ASSLLTSGATDTQY
>TRBJ1-2|TRBV4-3
ASSQDLAGRGYT
>TRBJ2-2|TRBV27
ASSLGQNTGELF
>TRBJ2-7|TRBV4-2
ASSHRDRLYEQY
>TRBJ2-1|TRBV6-6
ASGGTGPYNEQF
>TRBJ2-4|TRBV2
ASSERTGALGDIQY
>TRBJ1-2|TRBV7-9
ASAAGGEYGYT
>TRBJ1-1|TRBV4-3
ASSQGGTVNTEAF
>TRBJ2-3|TRBV10-2
ASRDRVFVADTQY
>TRBJ2-2|TRBV7-3
ASSNLGGRTGELF
>TRBJ2-1|TRBV7-3
ASSLRQYEQF
>TRBJ1-2|TRBV5-4
ASKTGTGGPLWGYT
>TRBJ1-5|TRBV2
ASGSPTGYNQPQH
>TRBJ2-5|TRBV5-4
ASSIPGALEETQY
>TRBJ2-3|TRBV5-1
ASSFAGGTDTQY
>TRBJ2-1|TRBV5-4
ASSFFGGLSYNEQF
>TRBJ2-1|TRBV5-1
ASSLSGGHYNEQF
>TRBJ1-6|TRBV28
AAGSSPLH
>TRBJ2-2|TRBV6-4
ASSDLSEAGELF
>TRBJ2-1|TRBV7-3
ASSLTSGANNEQF
>TRBJ1-4|TRBV7-6
ASSLRLAANEKLF
>TRBJ1-2|TRBV6-5
ASRIGALPYT
>TRBJ2-7|TRBV6-5
ASSVVQGIYEQY
>TRBJ2-3|TRBV6-5
ASSYPDTQY
>TRBJ1-1|TRBV5-5
ASSFGHLAF
>TRBJ2-7|TRBV5-4
ASSPRGGLSYEQY
>TRBJ1-1|TRBV9
ASSSRSYTEAF
>TRBJ2-3|TRBV7-9
ASSLGGGDTDTQY
>TRBJ2-3|TRBV7-2
ASSVPGDTQY
>TRBJ1-4|TRBV4-2
ASSLSGNDEKLF
>TRBJ1-6|TRBV6-4
ASSETGDNSPLH
>TRBJ1-6|TRBV11-2
ASSSDSVYNSPLH
>TRBJ1-1|TRBV5-4
ASSLDRVNTEAF
>TRBJ2-2|TRBV15
ATSSVNTGELF
>TRBJ2-5|TRBV7-7
ASSSVLARQETQY